One and the same sample provided the 28 T cell receptor beta chains below, sequenced in a study of human T cells and chemical hapten exposure listed by TCRdb under 2021. The sample's time point, from its label and the paper: pre-sensitization, week 0. The treatment or condition label, as the study defines it: therapeutic diphenylcyclopropenone sensitization with weekly scalp DPC. The library was prepared using RACE. The run used a NextSeq 500. The public reads were reanalyzed by TCRdb: fastp trimming at Q25, MiXCR alignment, in-frame beta chains only. Here each entry gathers all rows of one CDR3 protein and keeps the most common genes and DNA. The sample yields some 360,000 distinct CDR3 sequences; less than 6.5% were counted once. Approximately 2.4% of the sample rests with the top ten. The source was whole blood, collected in connection with sensitization to the hapten diphenylcyclopropenone (DPC). The receptors derive from a woman aged 45-59 years with alopecia areata. Some clones in this sample may be carry-over from other donors' samples.

This clonotype was found a few times. The chain recombines TRBV6-1 with TRBJ1-1, with D unresolved. This CDR3 comprises 15 residues. Germline CDR1 is MNHNS and CDR2 is SASEGT. V lost 2 bases and J 3 bases, leaving 13 bases between the germline ends. The CDR3 DNA sequence: TGTGCCAGCAGTGAAAAAACGGTCCGGTACACTGAAGCTTTCTTT. It codes for CASSEKTVRYTEAFF.

This clonotype appeared many times. The chain links TRBV10-3 to TRBJ2-7, with 7 positions matching TRBD2. J lost 7 bases, V lost 11 bases, and 14 bases had no gene match. This CDR3 region has 13 residues. Germline CDR1 is ENHRY and CDR2 is SYGVKD. CDR3 sequence: CASKPGTMSEQYF. CDR3 in DNA: TGTGCCTCAAAGCCCGGGACTATGAGTGAGCAGTACTTC.

The V and J genes are TRBV6-5 and TRBJ1-1, with D perhaps matching TRBD1 (5 bases). The CDR3 consists of 12 residues. Trimming took off 6 bases at V and 3 bases at J, with 8 bases between the two ends. In germline, CDR1 is MNHEY, CDR2 SVGAGI. CDR3 region: CASRGTDTEAFF. In DNA, the CDR3 is TGTGCCAGCAGGGGGACGGACACTGAAGCTTTCTTT.

Only a few counts were recorded for this clonotype. The rearrangement joins TRBV6-5 to TRBJ1-3; 7 bases line up with TRBD1. CDR1 is MNHEY and CDR2 is SVGAGI in the germline V gene. The CDR3 sequence is 17 residues long. V was pared by 0 bases and J by 2 bases, with 7 bases of the junction left unmatched. CDR3 DNA: TGTGCCAGCAGTTACTCAGACAGGGACTTTGCTGGAAACACCATATATTTT. Translating gives CASSYSDRDFAGNTIYF.

This clonotype was observed many times. J is TRBJ1-1 and V is TRBV28; 9 bases align to TRBD1. The V gene end was trimmed by 6 bases and the J gene end by 5 bases; junction bases not matched to a gene: 7. Germline V lookup: CDR1 MDHEN, CDR2 SYDVKM. This CDR3 region has 14 residues. The CDR3 loop reads CASRQGQGGTEAFF. The CDR3 nucleotides are TGTGCCAGCAGACAGGGACAGGGAGGGACTGAAGCTTTCTTT.

Only a few counts were recorded for this clonotype. The V gene is TRBV20-1, the J gene TRBJ1-5, with a weak D call TRBD1 (6 bases). The germline CDR1 and CDR2 sequences are DFQATT and SNEGSKA (reference sequence). Trimming pared 5 bases from V and 2 bases from J, leaving 13 bases between. The CDR3 has 14 amino acids. The CDR3 DNA follows: TGCAGTGCTGCACAGGGCGTGGGCAATCAGCCCCAGCATTTT. It codes for CSAAQGVGNQPQHF.

The J gene is TRBJ1-3, the V gene TRBV4-2, with TRBD1 as a possible D gene (6 bases). The CDR3 spans 16 residues. Between the trimmed V and J ends, which lost 0 bases and 2 bases, there was a span of 11 bases. The germline gives CDR1 LGHNA, CDR2 YNFKEQ. Written as DNA, the CDR3 is TGTGCCAGCAGCCAAGATCTGGGGGCCCCTGGAAACACCATATATTTT. This encodes CASSQDLGAPGNTIYF.

This sequence joins TRBV5-1 and TRBJ1-2; D unresolved. The germline V gene has CDR1 SGHRS and CDR2 YFSETQ. With 1 base removed from V and 6 bases from J, the gap between germline ends came to 10 bases. The CDR3 extends over 13 amino acids. The CDR3 DNA follows: TGCGCCAGCAGCTTGACAGCGGCCCATGGCTACACCTTC. Protein product: CASSLTAAHGYTF. The full variable domain, rest sourced from reference TRBV5-1 and TRBJ1-2, is KAGVTQTPRYLIKTRGQQVTLSCSPISGHRSVSWYQQTPGQGLQFLFEYFSETQRNKGNFPGRFSGRQFSNSRSEMNVSTLELGDSALYLCASSLTAAHGYTFGSGTRLTVV.

V is TRBV12-3 or TRBV12-4 and J is TRBJ2-7; tentative D call: TRBD2 (7 bases). The CDR3 extends over 14 amino acids. V lost 4 bases and J 3 bases, leaving 13 bases between the germline ends. The CDR3 here is CASSYGGGNYEQYF. The CDR3 DNA reads as TGTGCCAGCAGTTATGGGGGGGGCAACTACGAGCAGTACTTC.

This clonotype was observed at least ten times. The chain has TRBV20-1 and TRBJ2-7, with no clear D. Trimming stripped 6 bases from V and 4 bases from J, with 10 bases between. Germline CDR1 reads DFQATT; CDR2 reads SNEGSKA (reference sequence). The CDR3 covers 11 residues. The CDR3: CSARVGYEQYF. DNA of the CDR3: TGCAGTGCCCGGGTAGGGTACGAGCAGTACTTC.

This clonotype was seen many times. The rearrangement joins TRBV12-3 or TRBV12-4 to TRBJ1-1; 8 bases fit TRBD1. The CDR3 extends over 15 amino acids. V lost 6 bases, J lost 3 bases, and 9 bases stayed unmatched. The CDR3 loop is CASRTQGVAYTEAFF. DNA for the CDR3: TGTGCCAGCAGAACACAGGGGGTAGCATACACTGAAGCTTTCTTT.

This chain links TRBV4-1 with TRBJ2-1; the match to TRBD1 covers 9 bases. The trim removed 1 base at V and 2 bases at J, leaving 3 bases unmatched. The CDR3 sequence is 16 residues long. Germline V gene sequence: CDR1 MGHRA, CDR2 YSYEKL. This chain's CDR3 is CASSQGDRVTYNEQFF. The CDR3 DNA sequence: TGCGCCAGCAGCCAAGGGGACAGGGTGACCTACAATGAGCAGTTCTTC.

This clonotype has only a few counts. The V call is TRBV28, the J call TRBJ1-2; D is ambiguous. Germline-derived CDR1 and CDR2 are MDHEN and SYDVKM. V lost 2 bases and J lost 7, with 11 bases in between. The CDR3 has 13 amino acids. CDR3 nucleotide sequence: TGTGCCAGCAGTTTAGGCGCGGGGTTTGGCTACACCTTC. Amino acid sequence: CASSLGAGFGYTF.

This clonotype was seen at least ten times. This chain connects TRBV6-1 to TRBJ2-7, with D hard to call. The CDR3 totals 11 residues. The V gene's germline CDR1 is MNHNS and CDR2 SASEGT. The V gene lost 1 base and the J gene lost 7 bases, with 5 bases spanning the gap. CDR3 in amino acids: CASSEGLEQYF. DNA for the CDR3: TGTGCCAGCAGTGAAGGGTTGGAGCAGTACTTC.

This clonotype was seen repeatedly, ten times or more. The chain is built from TRBV6-5 and TRBJ1-5; 8 nucleotides agree with TRBD1. The CDR3 totals 14 residues. Trimming cost V 4 bases and J 7 bases; bases outside gene matches: 6. Germline V gene sequence: CDR1 MNHEY, CDR2 SVGAGI. CDR3: CASSSAGGGQPQHF. The DNA of the CDR3 is TGTGCCAGCAGTTCCGCAGGGGGCGGCCAGCCCCAGCATTTT.

This clonotype was recorded at least ten times. The J gene is TRBJ2-7, the V gene TRBV6-5; maybe TRBD2 (6 bases). The V gene lost 7 bases and the J gene lost 4 bases, with 14 bases spanning the gap. The CDR3 has 13 amino acids. Per germline, CDR1 MNHEY and CDR2 SVGAGI. Here the CDR3 reads CASTPPEGYEQYF. The CDR3 DNA follows: TGTGCCAGCACCCCACCGGAGGGGTACGAGCAGTACTTC.

This clonotype was seen at least ten times. The V gene is TRBV7-2, the J gene TRBJ2-5; D is tentatively TRBD1 or TRBD2 (5 bases each). The CDR3 spans 16 residues. CDR1 and CDR2 from the germline V gene are SGHTA and FQGNSA. V dropped 5 bases and J dropped 1 base, with 17 bases sitting between them. CDR3 amino acids: CASSPGHLEVQETQYF. The CDR3 bases are TGTGCCAGCAGCCCCGGACACTTGGAGGTCCAAGAGACCCAGTACTTC.

This clonotype was counted at least ten times. V usage is TRBV28 and J usage is TRBJ1-1; tentatively, D is TRBD1 (6 bases). V dropped 3 bases and J dropped 4 bases, with 12 bases sitting between them. Per the germline V gene, CDR1 is MDHEN and CDR2 is SYDVKM. The CDR3 extends over 14 amino acids. The DNA for the CDR3 is TGTGCCAGCAGTTTTTGGGGGGCAGGCACTGAAGCTTTCTTT. This translates into CASSFWGAGTEAFF.

This clonotype was observed a handful of times. This chain links TRBV12-3 or TRBV12-4 with TRBJ1-6, with D unresolved. V lost 2 bases and J lost 9, with 11 bases in between. CDR3 length equals 14 residues. Here the CDR3 reads CASSLQPYSSPLHF. The CDR3 region has the DNA TGTGCCAGCAGTTTACAGCCCTACAGTTCACCCCTCCACTTT.

This clonotype has just a few counts. J is TRBJ2-3 and V is TRBV7-2, with a weak D call TRBD1 (5 bases). This CDR3 contains 15 residues. The ends were cut back, 1 base at V and 4 bases at J, with 12 bases in the middle. Germline loops: CDR1 SGHTA, CDR2 FQGNSA. The CDR3 nucleotides read TGTGCCAGCAGCTTAGTAGGCAGGGCCCCAGATACGCAGTATTTT. Protein sequence: CASSLVGRAPDTQYF.

This clonotype was found many times. V and J are TRBV30 and TRBJ2-3; no definite D call. From germline, CDR1 is GTSNPN and CDR2 SVGIG (reference sequence). The CDR3 runs to 14 residues. Trimming took off 0 bases at V and 1 base at J, with 8 bases between the two ends. The CDR3: CAWSVGIRTDTQYF. The CDR3 DNA reads as TGTGCCTGGAGTGTGGGTATACGCACAGATACGCAGTATTTT.

The chain joins TRBV4-3 to TRBJ2-1; D is perhaps TRBD1 or TRBD2 (5 bases each). The CDR3 runs to 13 residues. The germline gives CDR1 LGHNA, CDR2 YSLEER. Trimming took off 4 bases at V and 8 bases at J, with 12 bases between the two ends. The chain's CDR3 is CASSPGWGYEQFF. Written as DNA, the CDR3 is TGCGCCAGCAGCCCTGGCTGGGGGTATGAGCAGTTCTTC.

This clonotype was counted a few times. The CDR3 coding sequence is TGCAGTGCTCCGGACAGGGCTGATGGCTACACCTTC. This gives the protein CSAPDRADGYTF. The chain employs TRBV20-1 and TRBJ1-2; 8 positions agree with TRBD1. CDR3 length equals 12 residues. The germline gives CDR1 DFQATT, CDR2 SNEGSKA (reference sequence). V shed 5 bases, J shed 6 bases, and the junction held 5 bases outside the gene matches.

This chain connects TRBV3-1 to TRBJ1-2, with 8 positions matching TRBD1. The V gene's germline CDR1 is LGHDT and CDR2 YNNKEL (reference sequence). V gave up 3 bases and J gave up 6 bases; unmatched junction bases: 6. CDR3 length: 14 residues. DNA of the CDR3: TGTGCCAGCAGCCAGACCGGGACAGGCCATGGCTACACCTTC. Protein: CASSQTGTGHGYTF. The whole variable domain, remainder taken from reference TRBV3-1 and TRBJ1-2, is DTAVSQTPKYLVTQMGNDKSIKCEQNLGHDTMYWYKQDSKKFLKIMFSYNNKELIINETVPNRFSPKSPDKAHLNLHINSLELGDSAVYFCASSQTGTGHGYTFGSGTRLTVV.

V usage is TRBV25-1 and J usage is TRBJ2-1; TRBD2 aligns across 14 bases. The CDR3 is made up of 17 amino acids. Germline V gene sequence: CDR1 MGHDK, CDR2 SYGVNS. The V gene end was trimmed by 3 bases and the J gene end by 5 bases; junction bases not matched to a gene: 6. CDR3 sequence (DNA): TGTGCCAGCAGTGACTGGACTAGCGGGAGGTTAAACAATGAGCAGTTCTTC. Residues: CASSDWTSGRLNNEQFF.

This clonotype was recorded many times. The CDR3 spells CASTRGTEANYGYTF. As DNA, the CDR3 is TGTGCCAGCACCCGGGGGACAGAAGCTAACTATGGCTACACCTTC. J is TRBJ1-2 and V is TRBV6-6; TRBD1 matches 7 bases. CDR1 is MNHNY and CDR2 is SVGAGI in the germline V gene (reference sequence). J gave up 0 bases and V 7 bases, and 8 bases lay outside the gene matches. The CDR3 loop spans 15 amino acids.

The CDR3 coding sequence is TGTGCCAGCAGTGCATTAGCAGGGCGGCAGCCCCAGCATTTT. Translating gives CASSALAGRQPQHF. The rearrangement links TRBV2 to TRBJ1-5, with a weak D call TRBD1 (5 bases). Germline loops: CDR1 SNHLY, CDR2 FYNNEI. This CDR3 spans 14 amino acids. V was clipped by 4 bases and J by 7 bases, with 14 bases between them.

This clonotype was recorded at least ten times. The rearrangement joins TRBV20-1 to TRBJ2-1, with D possibly TRBD2 on 6 matching bases. V was cut by 2 bases and J by 0 bases, with 11 bases left in between. Looked up from germline, CDR1 is DFQATT and CDR2 is SNEGSKA (reference sequence). CDR3 length: 15 residues. This CDR3 is CSARNLASSYNEQFF. Written as DNA, the CDR3 is TGCAGTGCTAGAAACCTAGCGAGCTCCTACAATGAGCAGTTCTTC.